Ten or more counts support the clone carrying this TCR beta chain. Its antigen is still unknown. With a J-beta primer mix and a sample-barcoded 5' primer, a second PCR ran about 7 to 12 cycles. TCRdb ran MiXCR on the 5' RACE reads and lists one entry per CDR3 protein. The sample carries 550,000 to 650,000 distinct CDR3 sequences, around 31% recorded once. V lost 8 bases and J 2 bases, leaving 12 bases between the germline ends. The CDR3 is made up of 13 amino acids. The germline CDR1 and CDR2 sequences are SGHTA and FQGTGA. This sample was included in a study of blood T cells in healthy people across ages. General study results and limits: Naive CD4+ cells and diversity were both higher in long-lived donors than in aged donors. Without sorted subsets, naive and antigen-experienced compartments could not be conclusively compared.

Material: blood. This chain joins TRBV7-3 and TRBJ2-5, with TRBD2 as a possible D gene (5 bases). This receptor was obtained from a woman of 80 years or more in good health. CDR3 nucleotides: TGTGCCAGCGGAGGACGGCTACAAGAGACCCAGTACTTC. It encodes CASGGRLQETQYF.